These T cell receptor beta chains were read from a single sample in a study of OX40 agonist ivuxolimab in advanced cancers. TCRdb's table, derived via immunoSEQ multiplex PCR, lists solely in-frame clones and lacks some. The table has around 100,000 clones, around 91% seen once; the top ten hold around 0.16%. Sample: CD4+ or CD8+ T cells sorted from blood, taken in a trial of the OX40 agonist ivuxolimab. The origin of the receptors is an adult with an advanced solid tumor such as melanoma, head and neck, liver or kidney cancer. Each CDR3 is given with its conserved first and last residue.

V gene: TRBV28
J gene: TRBJ2-2
CDR3 protein: CASSAPRQAGELFF

V gene: TRBV28
J gene: TRBJ2-7
CDR3 protein: CASTPGGTGSYEQYF

V gene: TRBV19
J gene: TRBJ2-7
CDR3 protein: CASSISTFPTYEQYF

V gene: TRBV28
J gene: TRBJ2-2
CDR3 protein: CASSPVQLAQNTGELFF

V gene: TRBV19
J gene: TRBJ2-1
CDR3 protein: CASRKAGGDEQFF

V gene: TRBV6-5
J gene: TRBJ2-5
CDR3 protein: CASRPDSRGGETQYF

V gene: TRBV2
J gene: TRBJ1-2
CDR3 protein: CASRQGEVYGYTF

V gene: TRBV5-1
J gene: TRBJ2-3
CDR3 protein: CASSLGDLIGTQYF

V gene: TRBV5-4
J gene: TRBJ1-4
CDR3 protein: CASSSQGTNEKLFF

V gene: TRBV6-6
J gene: TRBJ2-3
CDR3 protein: CASSYVGGRTGDTQYF

V gene: TRBV5-1
J gene: TRBJ2-5
CDR3 protein: CASSLVGAGETQYF

V gene: TRBV5-4
J gene: TRBJ2-1
CDR3 protein: CASSHSGSYNEQFF

V gene: TRBV11-2
J gene: TRBJ2-2
CDR3 protein: CASSSGGHSGELFF

V gene: TRBV11-3
J gene: TRBJ2-7
CDR3 protein: CASSQSYEQYF

V gene: TRBV5-4
J gene: TRBJ2-5
CDR3 protein: CASSLRQGGETQYF

V gene: TRBV15
J gene: TRBJ2-7
CDR3 protein: CATSTSGGRGYEQYF

V gene: TRBV30
J gene: TRBJ2-3
CDR3 protein: CAWSLGHVAQYF

V gene: TRBV4-2
J gene: TRBJ2-1
CDR3 protein: CASSQDLGQGGAGGPNEQFF

V gene: TRBV28
J gene: TRBJ2-5
CDR3 protein: CASNLRGNQETQYF

V gene: TRBV19
J gene: TRBJ2-1
CDR3 protein: CASSILAELYNEQFF